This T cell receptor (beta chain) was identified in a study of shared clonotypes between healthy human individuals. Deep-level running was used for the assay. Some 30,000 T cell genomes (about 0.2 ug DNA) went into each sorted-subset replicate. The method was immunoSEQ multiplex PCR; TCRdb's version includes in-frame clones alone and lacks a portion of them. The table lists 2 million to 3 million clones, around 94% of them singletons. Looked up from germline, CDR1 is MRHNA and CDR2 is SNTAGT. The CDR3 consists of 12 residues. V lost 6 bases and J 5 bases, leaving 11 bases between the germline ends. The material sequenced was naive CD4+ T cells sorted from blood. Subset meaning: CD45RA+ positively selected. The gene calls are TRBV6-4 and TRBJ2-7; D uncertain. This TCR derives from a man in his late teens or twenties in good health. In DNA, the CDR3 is TGTGCCAGCAGGGTGATAGGTGACGAGCAGTACTTC. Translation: CASRVIGDEQYF.